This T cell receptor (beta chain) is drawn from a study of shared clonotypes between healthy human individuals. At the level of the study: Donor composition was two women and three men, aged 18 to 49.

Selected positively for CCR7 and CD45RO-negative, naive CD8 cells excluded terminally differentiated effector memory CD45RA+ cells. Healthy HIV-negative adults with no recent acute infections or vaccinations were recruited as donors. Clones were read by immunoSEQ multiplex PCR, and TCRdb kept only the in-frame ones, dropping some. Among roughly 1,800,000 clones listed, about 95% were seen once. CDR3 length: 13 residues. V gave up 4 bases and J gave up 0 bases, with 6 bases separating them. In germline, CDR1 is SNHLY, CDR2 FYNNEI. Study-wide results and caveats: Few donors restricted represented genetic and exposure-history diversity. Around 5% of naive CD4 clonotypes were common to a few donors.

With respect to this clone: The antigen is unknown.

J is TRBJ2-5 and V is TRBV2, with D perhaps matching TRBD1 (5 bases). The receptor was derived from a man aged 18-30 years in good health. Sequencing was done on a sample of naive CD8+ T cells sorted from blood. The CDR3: CASSGQYQETQYF. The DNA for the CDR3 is TGTGCCAGCAGTGGACAGTACCAAGAGACCCAGTACTTC.